The entry that follows covers one TCR beta chain sequence. Its target is unknown. The sample is drawn from a study of a mutant IDH1 vaccine in newly diagnosed glioma. Across the study: Treated patients, averaging roughly 44 years, were 62.5% male and roughly 40% female. It was radiotherapy, temozolomide, or both that patients received previously, with most receiving both. Regarding the study as a whole: No link was apparently found between pseudoprogression and changes in top peripheral T cell clonotypes.

Using immunoSEQ multiplex PCR, the repertoire was profiled, and TCRdb retains in-frame clones only, with some absent. The sample has 50,000 to 65,000 clones; around three quarters are singletons. With 6 bases clipped from V and 1 base from J, the junction kept 2 bases outside the gene matches. Germline V gene data show CDR1 as SQVTM and CDR2 as ANQGSEA. The CDR3 runs 13 residues. Time point denoted: baseline, week 1 (first vaccination visit). As to treatment: pre-vaccination baseline after standard-of-care therapy. Each tumor in the donors was a new WHO grade 3 or 4 astrocytoma, IDH1-mutant and ATRX-lost.

This specimen consisted of PBMCs, obtained from a glioma patient treated with radiotherapy, temozolomide or both. The chain carries TRBV29-1 and TRBJ1-1, with 10 bases fitting TRBD1. This TCR was recovered from a woman in her thirties or forties with glioma. The CDR3 bases are TGCAGCGTAGGACAGGGGGGGAACACTGAAGCTTTCTTT. Encoded protein: CSVGQGGNTEAFF.